This TCR beta chain was recovered during a study of blood T cell repertoires in COVID-19. Study overall: PBMCs, B-cell-depleted T cells, or T cells were the source of the cDNA or gDNA that made up the material.

V lost 4 bases, J lost 7 bases, and 8 bases stayed unmatched. Germline CDR1 is KGHDR and CDR2 is SFDVKD. CDR3 length: 16 residues. Two consecutive negative NP/OP PCR tests, clearance, or resolved symptoms defined Cohort 3 recovery. Using immunoSEQ multiplex PCR, the repertoire was profiled, and TCRdb retains in-frame clones only, with some absent. The sample shows 360,000 or so clones, about 88% of them seen only once. Sequencing was done on a sample of PBMCs or T cells enriched from blood (not recorded which). The origin of this receptor is a woman between 25 and 40 years old who had recovered from COVID-19. The chain is built from TRBV24-1 and TRBJ2-2; 10 positions agree with TRBD2. DNA for the CDR3: TGTGCCACCAGTGAGAGCGGGGGGGCCTGGAGCGGGGAGCTGTTTTTT. Its translation is CATSESGGAWSGELFF.